These 6 T cell receptor beta chains share one sample of origin, sequenced in a study of Ad26.COV2.S vaccination and SARS-CoV-2 variants. This sample's treatment: roughly 20 received Ad26.COV2.S at low or high dose, single or two shots; about 5 received placebo; per-sample allocation not given. On day 63 after the first injection, vaccine and placebo recipients gave samples. Only in-frame clones appear in the TCRdb table, and some are missing; sequencing was by immunoSEQ multiplex PCR. Of about 350,000 clones in the sample, about 85% are singletons; the top ten hold about 3.3%. The specimen comprised peripheral blood, sampled in a trial of Ad26.COV2.S vaccine versus placebo. All receptors derive from a person between 18 and 59 years old who received the Ad26.COV2.S COVID-19 vaccine or a placebo.

The chain couples TRBV27 to TRBJ1-4; D gene unclear. This CDR3 comprises 14 residues. Germline V gene sequence: CDR1 MNHEY, CDR2 SMNVEV (reference sequence). V was clipped by 8 bases and J by 0 bases, with 10 bases between them. The CDR3 sequence: CASGGVATNEKLFF. CDR3 DNA: TGTGCCAGCGGCGGGGTTGCAACTAATGAAAAACTGTTTTTT.

There are many counts of this clone. Other nucleotide sequences from this sample produce the same CDR3. The V and J genes are TRBV9 and TRBJ2-7; 7 bases are a match to TRBD2. There are 14 residues in the CDR3. Trimming at V came to 0 bases and at J to 3 bases, leaving 3 bases not matched to a gene. The germline CDR1 and CDR2 sequences are SGDLS and YYNGEE. The CDR3: CASSVAPGGYEQYF. The CDR3, as DNA: TGTGCCAGCAGCGTAGCCCCGGGAGGCTACGAGCAGTACTTC.

V is TRBV18 and J is TRBJ1-1; the match to TRBD1 covers 9 bases. The length of the CDR3 is 13 residues. The V segment lost 3 bases and the J segment 11 bases; nucleotides outside the gene matches: 7. The germline CDR1 and CDR2 sequences are KGHSH and LQKENI. The CDR3 DNA follows: TGTGCCAGCTCACCGGGACAGGGTTTCATGGCTTTCTTT. Translation gives CASSPGQGFMAFF.

The chain has TRBV4-3 and TRBJ2-7; D is unclear. The CDR3 is 13 residues long. From germline, CDR1 is LGHNA and CDR2 YSLEER. The germline V and J ends were trimmed by 3 bases and 2 bases, with 8 bases remaining between them. The CDR3 DNA follows: TGCGCCAGCAGCCAGCAAACAGCCTACGAGCAGTACTTC. This codes for CASSQQTAYEQYF.

The chain has TRBV5-1 and TRBJ2-5; TRBD1 matches 8 bases. V dropped 4 bases and J dropped 5; count of bases not matched to a gene: 7. In germline, CDR1 is SGHRS, CDR2 YFSETQ. The CDR3 is 14 amino acids. CDR3 in amino acids: CASSSGQGRETQYF. CDR3 DNA sequence: TGCGCCAGCAGCAGCGGACAGGGAAGGGAGACCCAGTACTTC.

The chain employs TRBV6-5 and TRBJ1-1; no clear D gene. The CDR3 extends over 11 amino acids. Trimming cost V 6 bases and J 9 bases, with 11 bases left between them. Germline V gives CDR1 MNHEY, CDR2 SVGAGI. Written as DNA, the CDR3 is TGTGCCAGCAGAAACAACCGTCAAGCTTTCTTT. Amino acid sequence: CASRNNRQAFF.